This entry lists 18 T cell receptor beta chains sequenced from one sample in a study of blood T cell repertoires in COVID-19. Profiled with immunoSEQ multiplex PCR; TCRdb holds only in-frame clones, not every one. The sample includes 110,000 to 150,000 clones, approximately 80% seen only once; the top ten take approximately 1.6%. Source material: PBMCs or T cells enriched from blood (not recorded which). These receptors were collected from a woman under 30 who had been exposed to COVID-19.

The rearrangement joins TRBV4-1 to TRBJ2-3, with 8 bases aligning to TRBD2. Germline assignment: CDR1 MGHRA and CDR2 YSYEKL. This CDR3 is 16 amino acids long. V lost 2 bases, J lost 2 bases, and 6 bases stayed unmatched. The CDR3 coding sequence is TGCGCCAGCAGCCAATCGGCTAGCGGGTACACAGATACGCAGTATTTT. Protein sequence: CASSQSASGYTDTQYF.

The chain is built from TRBV4-3 and TRBJ2-7; TRBD1 matches 11 bases. Per germline, CDR1 LGHNA and CDR2 YSLEER. V lost 1 base and J lost 10; bases outside the gene matches: 6. The CDR3 length is 14 residues. The CDR3 DNA follows: TGCGCCAGCAGCCAAGGGGGGACAGGGGGAAAACAGTACTTC. Its translation is CASSQGGTGGKQYF.

A single count supports this clone. This chain links TRBV13 with TRBJ2-2; weak D call: TRBD1 (6 bases). Trimming pared 5 bases from V and 3 bases from J, leaving 19 bases between. The germline CDR1 and CDR2 sequences are PRHDT and FYEKMQ (reference sequence). This CDR3 contains 17 residues. The CDR3 DNA sequence: TGTGCCAGCAGCGCAAACCCTACAGGGTCCCACACCGGGGAGCTGTTTTTT. Translated, it gives CASSANPTGSHTGELFF. Using reference TRBV13 and TRBJ2-2 for the parts outside the CDR3, the full variable domain is AAGVIQSPRHLIKEKRETATLKCYPIPRHDTVYWYQQGPGQDPQFLISFYEKMQSDKGSIPDRFSAQQFSDYHSELNMSSLELGDSALYFCASSANPTGSHTGELFFGEGSRLTVL.

This clone occurred a few times. J is TRBJ1-1 and V is TRBV11-2; 8 bases agree with TRBD1. The CDR3 has 13 amino acids. V lost 5 bases to trimming and J lost 7 bases; unmatched junction nucleotides: 6. In germline, CDR1 is SGHAT, CDR2 FQNNGV. The CDR3: CASSRRGTGEAFF. The CDR3 nucleotides are TGTGCCAGCAGCCGACGCGGGACAGGTGAAGCTTTCTTT.

This sequence joins TRBV24-1 and TRBJ2-1; D might be TRBD2 (6 bases). Germline V gene sequence: CDR1 KGHDR, CDR2 SFDVKD. Trimming took 8 bases from V and 0 from J, leaving 7 bases between them. This CDR3 contains 13 residues. CDR3 residues: CATTGSSYNEQFF. The CDR3 DNA reads as TGTGCCACCACCGGGAGCTCCTACAATGAGCAGTTCTTC.

This chain connects TRBV27 to TRBJ1-2; 7 bases agree with TRBD1. The V gene end was trimmed by 0 bases and the J gene end by 4 bases; junction bases not matched to a gene: 2. The CDR3 runs 14 residues. The germline CDR1 and CDR2 sequences are MNHEY and SMNVEV (reference sequence). The CDR3 DNA follows: TGTGCCAGCAGTTTATCGCAGGGGGGCTATGGCTACACCTTC. Encoded protein: CASSLSQGGYGYTF.

The chain joins TRBV6-7 to TRBJ2-1; D gene ambiguous. TRBV6-7 belongs to the ORF category, with a function that is uncertain. The ends were cut back, 5 bases at V and 6 bases at J, with 23 bases in the middle. CDR3 length: 17 residues. Here the CDR3 reads CASSTAPREQNSNEQFF. The DNA for the CDR3 is TGTGCCAGCAGTACGGCGCCACGTGAACAGAATTCCAATGAGCAGTTCTTC.

CDR3 nucleotides: TGTGCCAGCAGCTCTATCCCCAGGCAGGCGAACTATGGCTACACCTTC. Encoded protein: CASSSIPRQANYGYTF. The rearrangement joins TRBV5-6 to TRBJ1-2; D not certain. Trimming took 3 bases from V and 2 from J, leaving 17 bases between them. Looked up from germline, CDR1 is SGHDT and CDR2 is YYEEEE. This CDR3 has 16 residues.

This chain uses TRBV30 with TRBJ1-2, with TRBD1 as a possible D gene (6 bases). V was cut by 3 bases and J by 5 bases, with 16 bases left in between. Germline V gene lookup returns CDR1 GTSNPN and CDR2 SVGIG (reference sequence). The CDR3 runs to 14 residues. CDR3 in DNA: TGTGCCTGGAGAAAGGGGGAACAGACGTATGGCTACACCTTC. Residues: CAWRKGEQTYGYTF.

The V and J genes are TRBV2 and TRBJ1-5; 10 positions agree with TRBD1. The V segment lost 1 base and the J segment 4 bases; nucleotides outside the gene matches: 13. Per germline, CDR1 SNHLY and CDR2 FYNNEI. The CDR3 totals 19 residues. CDR3 amino acids: CASSEVRTGGIGLNQPQHF. The CDR3 DNA sequence: TGTGCCAGCAGTGAAGTTAGGACAGGGGGGATCGGCCTTAATCAGCCCCAGCATTTT.

The gene calls are TRBV27 and TRBJ1-6; D is perhaps TRBD1 (6 bases). The CDR3 has 15 residues. The V gene lost 3 bases and the J gene lost 7 bases, with 13 bases spanning the gap. The germline V gene encodes CDR1 MNHEY and CDR2 SMNVEV (reference sequence). CDR3 protein: CASSFEGVPNSPLHF. For the CDR3, the DNA is TGTGCCAGCAGTTTCGAGGGGGTTCCAAATTCACCCCTCCACTTT.

The CDR3 sequence: CASSLLSSGGNSPLHF. DNA for the CDR3: TGTGCCAGCAGCCTTCTCTCGAGCGGCGGTAATTCACCCCTCCACTTT. The chain uses TRBV5-5 and TRBJ1-6, with D uncertain. Germline CDR1 reads SGHKS; CDR2 reads YYEKEE (reference sequence). Trimming removed 4 bases from V and 6 bases from J, with 17 bases in between. CDR3 size: 16 residues. Based on the CDR3 plus reference TRBV5-5 and TRBJ1-6, the full variable domain is DAGVTQSPTHLIKTRGQQVTLRCSPISGHKSVSWYQQVLGQGPQFIFQYYEKEERGRGNFPDRFSARQFPNYSSELNVNALLLGDSALYLCASSLLSSGGNSPLHFGNGTRLTVT.

This chain links TRBV27 with TRBJ1-1; D uncertain. The CDR3 is made up of 13 amino acids. The V end was cut by 2 bases, the J end by 10 bases, with 14 bases between. The germline CDR1 and CDR2 sequences are MNHEY and SMNVEV (reference sequence). CDR3 loop: CASSLAGSLGAFF. In DNA, the CDR3 is TGTGCCAGCAGTTTAGCCGGGTCCCTGGGAGCTTTCTTT.

The gene calls are TRBV5-1 and TRBJ2-5; D not resolved. The CDR3 extends over 13 amino acids. V was cut by 4 bases and J by 3 bases, with 10 bases left in between. The germline gives CDR1 SGHRS, CDR2 YFSETQ. The CDR3 DNA reads TGCGCCAGCAGCCCTAAGGCGGAAGAGACCCAGTACTTC. Protein: CASSPKAEETQYF.

This rearrangement joins TRBV14 to TRBJ2-6; TRBD1 aligns across 9 bases. The V segment lost 2 bases and the J segment 4 bases; nucleotides outside the gene matches: 6. The germline gives CDR1 SGHDN, CDR2 FVKESK. The CDR3 loop spans 17 amino acids. DNA of the CDR3: TGTGCCAGCAGCCAACCTGGGACAGGGACCGGGGCCAACGTCCTGACTTTC. It codes for CASSQPGTGTGANVLTF.

This clone was seen only once. The V gene is TRBV11-2, the J gene TRBJ2-5; 8 bases are a match to TRBD2. The CDR3 length is 16 residues. The germline V gene has CDR1 SGHAT and CDR2 FQNNGV. J gave up 5 bases and V 3 bases, and 11 bases lay outside the gene matches. In DNA form, the CDR3 reads TGTGCCAGCAGCTTTACAGTCACGGGAGGGGGGGAGACCCAGTACTTC. Amino acids: CASSFTVTGGGETQYF.

The J gene is TRBJ1-2, the V gene TRBV5-1, with a possible D match to TRBD1 (5 bases). The germline CDR1 and CDR2 sequences are SGHRS and YFSETQ. CDR3 length: 15 residues. Trimming cost V 6 bases and J 2 bases, with 17 bases left between them. Here the CDR3 reads CASTVGSRANYGYTF. CDR3 nucleotides: TGCGCCAGCACCGTCGGTTCCAGGGCGAACTATGGCTACACCTTC.

The rearrangement uses TRBV28 and TRBJ1-5; 9 bases line up with TRBD1. The CDR3 spans 14 residues. CDR1 and CDR2 from the germline V gene are MDHEN and SYDVKM. V lost 6 bases to trimming and J lost 8 bases; unmatched junction nucleotides: 8. The CDR3 region has the DNA TGTGCCAGCAGCCCCGGACAGGGGCATAAGCCCCAGCATTTT. It translates to CASSPGQGHKPQHF.